A selection of T cell receptor beta chains follows, all from one sample in a study of shared clonotypes between healthy human individuals. TCRdb's copy holds only in-frame clones and misses some; the assay was immunoSEQ multiplex PCR. The table shows some 2 million clones, with just under 95% occurring only once. Sequenced input: naive CD8+ T cells sorted from blood. Receptors were obtained from a young man in good health. The CDR3 runs from the conserved cysteine through the conserved F or W. The D gene is left open where the match is weak. Clone size is shown for a subset of rows, as once, few, many or a class of expanded clone.

TRBJ1-4,TRBV5-5,-,TRBD1,TGTGCCAGCAGCACACCGGACAGGGGTAATGAAAAACTGTTTTTT,CASSTPDRGNEKLFF
TRBJ2-7,TRBV10-2,once,-,TGCGCCAGCAGTGAGTCGAGTGGACTACTCTACGAGCAGTACTTC,CASSESSGLLYEQYF
TRBJ2-2,TRBV7-2,-,TRBD2,TGTGCCAGCAGCTTAGTCCCCGGACTAGCGGGAGAGGGCGGGGAGCTGTTTTTT,CASSLVPGLAGEGGELFF
TRBJ2-7,TRBV6-6,-,-,TGTGCCAGCACTGCCGGGGGATTTAAAGACGAGCAGTACTTC,CASTAGGFKDEQYF
TRBJ2-7,TRBV27,-,TRBD1,TGTGCCAGCAGTCTAGGACAGGGGGCTTACGAGCAGTACTTC,CASSLGQGAYEQYF
TRBJ2-3,TRBV7-9,-,TRBD2,TGTGCCAGCAGCCCGACTAGCGGGAGCGCAGATACGCAGTATTTT,CASSPTSGSADTQYF
TRBJ1-2,TRBV9,once,TRBD1,TGTGCCAGCAGCCCTAGGACAGGTACTAACTATGGCTACACCTTC,CASSPRTGTNYGYTF
TRBJ1-5,TRBV30,-,-,TGTGCCTGGAGTCCAGAGACAGGATTACAGCCCCAGCATTTT,CAWSPETGLQPQHF
TRBJ2-3,TRBV28,-,TRBD1,TGTGCCAGCAGTTTAAGAGGGACAGATAGCACAGATACGCAGTATTTT,CASSLRGTDSTDTQYF
TRBJ2-3,TRBV2,-,-,TGTGCCAGCCCCCAGGGAGTCACGGATACGCAGTATTTT,CASPQGVTDTQYF
TRBJ2-7,TRBV7-9,-,TRBD2,TGTGCCAGCAGCTTACCCACTAGCGGGAGTTACGAGCAGTACTTC,CASSLPTSGSYEQYF
TRBJ2-3,TRBV6-6,-,-,TGTGCCAGCAGTTATTGGCCTGGAGACACAGATACGCAGTATTTT,CASSYWPGDTDTQYF
TRBJ2-7,TRBV9,-,TRBD2,TGTGCCAGCAGCTTTGGACTAGCGGGGACCTACGAGCAGTACTTC,CASSFGLAGTYEQYF
TRBJ1-2,TRBV2,-,TRBD1,TGTGCCAGCAATCTGGTGACAGGGGGTCAGGGCTACACCTTC,CASNLVTGGQGYTF
TRBJ2-1,TRBV5-1,once,TRBD2,TGCGCCAGCAGCTTGATGGGACTAGCGGGAGATGTTAGCTCCTACAATGAGCAGTTCTTC,CASSLMGLAGDVSSYNEQFF
TRBJ1-4,TRBV4-1,-,-,TGCGCCAGCAGCCAAACGGTAACTAATGAAAAACTGTTTTTT,CASSQTVTNEKLFF
TRBJ2-1,TRBV2,-,TRBD2,TGTGCCAGCAGTGGGGGACTAGCGGACCACAACACCAATGAGCAGTTCTTC,CASSGGLADHNTNEQFF
TRBJ1-1,TRBV5-5,-,TRBD1,TGTGCCAGCAGCCCGTACCCCATGGACAGGGGAACTGAAGCTTTCTTT,CASSPYPMDRGTEAFF
TRBJ1-1,TRBV6-5,-,-,TGTGCCAGCAGTTACAGAGGACACCCCAACACTGAAGCTTTCTTT,CASSYRGHPNTEAFF
TRBJ1-5,TRBV19,-,TRBD1,TGTGCCAGTAGTATTGGGACAGGGGATGAAACTAGCAATCAGCCCCAGCATTTT,CASSIGTGDETSNQPQHF
TRBJ1-1,TRBV6-8,-,-,TGTGCCAGCAGTTACTCGTGGTTGGGTCACACTGAAGCTTTCTTT,CASSYSWLGHTEAFF
TRBJ1-5,TRBV10-2,-,-,TGCGCCAGCAGTGAGGACGGAAATCAGTGGCCCCAGCATTTT,CASSEDGNQWPQHF
TRBJ2-7,TRBV5-4,-,TRBD2,TGTGCCAGCAGTTTTGGGCTAGCGGATTCCTACGAGCAGTACTTC,CASSFGLADSYEQYF
TRBJ2-5,TRBV7-2,-,-,TGTGCCAGCAGCTTAGGACAGGCTGAAGAGACCCAGTACTTC,CASSLGQAEETQYF
TRBJ2-7,TRBV6-5,once,-,TGTGCCAGCAGTTCTTCAGGTTTCGGCGAGCAGTACTTC,CASSSSGFGEQYF
TRBJ1-6,TRBV5-6,-,TRBD1,TGTGCCAGCAGCTTGGTCGGGACAGGGCCTTCACCCCTCCACTTT,CASSLVGTGPSPLHF
TRBJ1-1,TRBV9,once,-,TGTGCCAGTGAAGGAATTGGAACTGAAGCTTTCTTT,CASEGIGTEAFF
TRBJ2-7,TRBV27,-,TRBD1,TGTGCCAGCAGGTTCACAGGGGCCTCCTACGAGCAGTACTTC,CASRFTGASYEQYF
TRBJ1-2,TRBV10-2,-,TRBD1,TGCGCCAGCAGTGATTCCGGGACAGGTTATGGCTACACCTTC,CASSDSGTGYGYTF
TRBJ2-2,TRBV9,-,-,TGTGCCAGCAGCCCCCCGAACGTGGAGGAGCTGTTTTTT,CASSPPNVEELFF